This paragraph covers one T cell receptor beta chain sequence. This sample stems from a study of blood T cell repertoires in COVID-19. Study context: Samples taken during acute and convalescent COVID-19 were collected in the United States, Italy and Spain.

Participants, about 18 to 100 years old, spanned around 25 US areas. Participants had their cohort set by participant-reported clinical history. Per the original methods: Estimation of nucleated cell counts was performed using reference gene primer amplification. Assay used: immunoSEQ multiplex PCR; TCRdb lists only in-frame clones, some missing. The D gene and trimming were derived from the DNA, and the V and J assignments and clone size from that table. The sample lists about 250,000 clones, about 85% occurring once. This CDR3 has 14 residues. Between the trimmed V and J ends, which lost 4 bases and 10 bases, there was a span of 16 bases. Per the germline V gene, CDR1 is LGHNA and CDR2 is YSLEER.

Sequencing was carried out using PBMCs or T cells enriched from blood (not recorded which). The receptor's source is a woman between 45 and 65 years old who had been exposed to COVID-19. This sequence joins TRBV4-3 and TRBJ1-4; TRBD1 is a possible D gene (5 bases). CDR3 sequence: CASSLGGMEGKLFF. The CDR3 nucleotides are TGCGCCAGCAGCCTGGGGGGGATGGAAGGAAAACTGTTTTTT.